This TCR beta chain emerged from a study of OX40 agonist ivuxolimab in advanced cancers. Germline-derived CDR1 and CDR2 are GTSNPN and SVGIG (reference sequence). Germline trimming cut 3 bases from V and 7 bases from J; bases unmatched to any gene: 8. The CDR3 is made up of 13 amino acids. The data were produced by immunoSEQ multiplex PCR, yet TCRdb's version contains in-frame clones alone and is incomplete. The sample holds fewer than 30,000 clones, about 82% seen once. This clonotype was sampled from an adult with an advanced solid tumor such as melanoma, head and neck, liver or kidney cancer. The chain carries TRBV30 and TRBJ1-1, with 7 bases fitting TRBD1. The sequenced sample was CD4+ or CD8+ T cells sorted from blood, obtained in a trial of the OX40 agonist ivuxolimab. CDR3 nucleotides: TGTGCCTGGAGGACAGGGAGAACAGGTGAAGCTTTCTTT. Translation gives CAWRTGRTGEAFF.